This T cell receptor (beta chain) came from a study of HIV-infected patients and healthy controls. As concerns this clonotype: Antigen specificity is unknown.

Study results and caveats: HIV-associated CDR3 frequencies dropped significantly during therapy; CMV-associated ones, mostly rising, changed nonsignificantly. Untreated HIV+ repertoires had roughly threefold fewer distinct CDR3s and lower Shannon diversity than healthy controls. HIV-infected patients and controls differed significantly in mean usage of eight alpha and eight beta V genes.

There are 14 residues in the CDR3. Between the trimmed V and J ends, which lost 0 bases and 3 bases, there was a span of 6 bases. CDR1 is SGHDT and CDR2 is YYEEEE in the germline V gene. cDNA was made from approximately 500 ng RNA using alpha and beta constant primers. Each of the alpha and beta chains got its own library through chain-specific third strand synthesis with indices. TCRdb reprocessed the 5' RACE reads via MiXCR and lists one record per CDR3 protein. Of more than 15,000 distinct CDR3 sequences listed, 9% to 10% were seen once; the top ten hold 6% to 7%. No cell fractionation was done, so the repertoire covers all unsorted peripheral blood T cells.

The chain is built from TRBV5-6 and TRBJ2-2; D is uncertain. Sequenced material: blood. This TCR derives from an adult in good health. CDR3 sequence: CASSLGRDTGELFF. CDR3 sequence (DNA): TGTGCCAGCAGCTTGGGAAGAGACACCGGGGAGCTGTTTTTT.